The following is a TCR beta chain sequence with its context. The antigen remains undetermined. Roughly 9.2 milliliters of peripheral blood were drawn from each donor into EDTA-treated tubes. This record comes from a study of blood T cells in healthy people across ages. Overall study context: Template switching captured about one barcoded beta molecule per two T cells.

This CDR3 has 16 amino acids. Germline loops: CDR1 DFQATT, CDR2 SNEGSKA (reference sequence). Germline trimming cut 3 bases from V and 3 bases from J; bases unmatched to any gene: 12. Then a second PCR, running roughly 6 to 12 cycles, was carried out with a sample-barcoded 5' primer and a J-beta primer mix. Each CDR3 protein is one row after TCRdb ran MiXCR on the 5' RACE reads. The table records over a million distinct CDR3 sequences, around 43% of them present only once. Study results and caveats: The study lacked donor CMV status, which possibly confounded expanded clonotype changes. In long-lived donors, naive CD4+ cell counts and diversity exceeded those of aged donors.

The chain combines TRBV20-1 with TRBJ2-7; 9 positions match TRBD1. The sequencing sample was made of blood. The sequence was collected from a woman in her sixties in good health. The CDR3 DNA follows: TGCAGTGCTAGTTTGGGACAGGGTTCCATAATCTACGAGCAGTACTTC. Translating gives CSASLGQGSIIYEQYF.